This entry describes one T cell receptor (beta chain). Antigen specificity is unknown. This sample was taken from a study of OX40 agonist ivuxolimab in advanced cancers. Study-level information: Ivuxolimab, an agonist antibody against OX40 (CD134), was given to patients. General study points: Expanded clones tended on average to be more numerous among CD8+ T cells than CD4+. Clonal expansion from baseline to week 6 occurred in both CD4+ and CD8+ T cells.

Clones were sequenced by immunoSEQ multiplex PCR, and TCRdb holds only the in-frame ones, with some missing. The sample has 55,000 to 80,000 clones; roughly nine tenths are singletons. The germline V gene encodes CDR1 MDHEN and CDR2 SYDVKM. This CDR3 has 11 residues. V was pared by 5 bases and J by 5 bases, with 0 bases of the junction left unmatched. V gene TRBV28 combines with J gene TRBJ2-7; 7 bases align to TRBD1. This clonotype was sampled from an adult with an advanced solid tumor such as melanoma, head and neck, liver or kidney cancer. The sample was CD4+ or CD8+ T cells sorted from blood, taken in a trial of the OX40 agonist ivuxolimab. Written as DNA, the CDR3 is TGTGCCAGCAGTAGGGGGCACGAGCAGTACTTC. This translates into CASSRGHEQYF. The whole variable domain, filled in from reference TRBV28 and TRBJ2-7, reads DVKVTQSSRYLVKRTGEKVFLECVQDMDHENMFWYRQDPGLGLRLIYFSYDVKMKEKGDIPEGYSVSREKKERFSLILESASTNQTSMYLCASSRGHEQYFGPGTRLTVT.